Each of the 12 T cell receptor beta chains below was sequenced from the same sample in a study of cytomegalovirus exposure and HLA in healthy donors (dated by TCRdb to about 2017). The library was obtained by the immunoSEQ multiplex PCR assay. The source is immuneACCESS, and TCRdb retained only in-frame sequences with V and J called. Part of the clones is not carried over; for the studies checked, unresolved V genes explain less than half of this, and the remainder is unexplained. For this sample there are about 130,000 clones; approximately 80% appear just once. Roughly 27% of the sample lies in the top ten. The sequencing input was PBMCs. Receptors originate from a man aged 25-45 years in good health and CMV-seropositive.

This chain connects TRBV7-3 to TRBJ2-5; maybe TRBD2 (6 bases). The V gene lost 4 bases and the J gene lost 4 bases, with 10 bases spanning the gap. The CDR3 contains 13 residues. Germline V lookup: CDR1 SGHTA, CDR2 FQGTGA. CDR3 protein: CASSSGVGETQYF. CDR3 nucleotide sequence: TGTGCCAGCAGCTCGGGGGTGGGAGAGACCCAGTACTTC.

The chain employs TRBV6-1 and TRBJ2-7; 13 nucleotides match TRBD2. V lost 8 bases, J lost 6 bases, and 4 bases stayed unmatched. The CDR3 runs 13 residues. Germline loops: CDR1 MNHNS, CDR2 SASEGT. CDR3 amino acids: CASRLAGGLEQYF. CDR3 nucleotide sequence: TGTGCCAGCCGACTAGCGGGGGGTCTCGAGCAGTACTTC.

The gene calls are TRBV4-2 and TRBJ2-2, with 7 bases matching TRBD2. Trimming cost V 6 bases and J 3 bases; bases outside gene matches: 13. The CDR3 loop spans 17 amino acids. Germline V gene sequence: CDR1 LGHNA, CDR2 YNFKEQ. CDR3 sequence: CASREVPGRGDTGELFF. The CDR3 region has the DNA TGTGCCAGCAGAGAAGTTCCGGGACGGGGGGACACCGGGGAGCTGTTTTTT.

This clone was seen many times. The V and J genes are TRBV5-1 and TRBJ1-3; TRBD1 aligns across 11 bases. This CDR3 region has 15 residues. V was clipped by 5 bases and J by 2 bases; unmatched bases: 3. CDR1 SGHRS and CDR2 YFSETQ come from the germline V gene. The CDR3 spells CASSWTGGAGNTIYF. CDR3 nucleotides: TGCGCCAGCAGTTGGACAGGGGGCGCTGGAAACACCATATATTTT.

V is TRBV9 and J is TRBJ2-4, with TRBD2 matching 8 bases. The CDR3 contains 15 residues. Germline V gene lookup returns CDR1 SGDLS and CDR2 YYNGEE. J gave up 9 bases and V 0 bases, and 8 bases lay outside the gene matches. The CDR3 bases are TGTGCCAGCAGCGTAGGTCCGGGAGGGCCTAGCATTCAGTACTTC. Residues: CASSVGPGGPSIQYF.

The chain employs TRBV7-2 and TRBJ1-2; D gene unclear. The V and J ends lost 5 bases and 4 bases respectively, with 11 bases between them. Germline CDR1 is SGHTA and CDR2 is FQGNSA. This CDR3 contains 13 residues. The CDR3 loop is CASSPGLGYGYTF. DNA for the CDR3: TGTGCCAGCAGCCCAGGTTTGGGCTATGGCTACACCTTC.

The chain carries TRBV5-1 and TRBJ2-1, with 7 bases aligning to TRBD2. J lost 0 bases, V lost 2 bases, and 5 bases had no gene match. The CDR3 extends over 16 amino acids. Germline CDR1 and CDR2: SGHRS and YFSETQ. The CDR3 sequence is CASSFLGGGSYNEQFF. CDR3 bases: TGCGCCAGCAGCTTCTTGGGCGGGGGCTCCTACAATGAGCAGTTCTTC.

The CDR3, as DNA: TGTGCCAGCAGCTTGGAGCATTCAGATACGCAGTATTTT. This encodes CASSLEHSDTQYF. V gene TRBV5-4 combines with J gene TRBJ2-3; D gene uncertain. V shed 0 bases and J shed 4 bases, with 6 bases lying between them. Germline V gene sequence: CDR1 SGHNT, CDR2 YYREEE (reference sequence). This CDR3 has 13 residues.

This chain connects TRBV7-3 to TRBJ2-7; 8 bases agree with TRBD2. Losses at the gene ends were 2 bases for V and 0 bases for J; bases not matched to a gene: 3. Germline V lookup: CDR1 SGHTA, CDR2 FQGTGA. This CDR3 contains 15 residues. CDR3 protein: CASSLLGGGSYEQYF. In DNA form, the CDR3 reads TGTGCCAGCAGCTTACTCGGGGGGGGCTCCTACGAGCAGTACTTC.

This clone was picked up a small number of times. This chain links TRBV11-2 with TRBJ1-2; no definite D call. The CDR3 loop spans 11 amino acids. Trimming removed 5 bases from V and 14 bases from J, with 15 bases in between. Germline V CDR1 and CDR2: SGHAT, FQNNGV. The CDR3: CASSQYLTGTF. The CDR3 nucleotides read TGTGCCAGCAGCCAGTATCTAACCGGGACCTTC.

V is TRBV5-6 and J is TRBJ1-2, with a possible D match to TRBD1 (5 bases). Germline CDR1 is SGHDT and CDR2 is YYEEEE. Trimming pared 4 bases from V and 8 bases from J, leaving 18 bases between. This CDR3 spans 14 amino acids. The CDR3 loop reads CASSLTLGADGYTF. In nucleotides, the CDR3 is TGTGCCAGCAGCCTTACCCTAGGGGCCGACGGCTACACCTTC.

The chain is built from TRBV11-2 and TRBJ2-1; TRBD1 aligns across 9 bases. The CDR3 extends over 15 amino acids. With 6 bases clipped from V and 4 bases from J, the junction kept 7 bases outside the gene matches. The germline V gene encodes CDR1 SGHAT and CDR2 FQNNGV. The CDR3 region is CASRTGTGIYNEQFF. The CDR3 region has the DNA TGTGCCAGCAGAACCGGGACAGGGATTTACAATGAGCAGTTCTTC.